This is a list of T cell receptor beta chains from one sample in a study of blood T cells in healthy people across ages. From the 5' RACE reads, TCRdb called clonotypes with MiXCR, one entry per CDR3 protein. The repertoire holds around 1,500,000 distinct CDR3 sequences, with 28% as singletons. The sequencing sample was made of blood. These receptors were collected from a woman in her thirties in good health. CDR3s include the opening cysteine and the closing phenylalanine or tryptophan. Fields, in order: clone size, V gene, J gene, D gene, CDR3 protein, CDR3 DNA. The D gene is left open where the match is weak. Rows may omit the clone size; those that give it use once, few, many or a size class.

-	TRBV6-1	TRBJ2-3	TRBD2	CASSPRSPSGPLTDTQYF	TGTGCCAGCAGTCCTCGGTCGCCTAGCGGTCCTCTAACAGATACGCAGTATTTT
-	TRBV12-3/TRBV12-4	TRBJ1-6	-	CASSLMGAVVNSPLHF	TGTGCCAGCAGTTTAATGGGGGCAGTGGTGAATTCACCCCTCCACTTT
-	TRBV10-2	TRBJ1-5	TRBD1	CASSADRAQPQHF	TGCGCCAGCAGCGCGGACAGGGCTCAGCCCCAGCATTTT
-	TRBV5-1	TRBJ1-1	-	CASSLGTKTEAFF	TGCGCCAGCAGCTTGGGGACAAAGACTGAAGCTTTCTTT
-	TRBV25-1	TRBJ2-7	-	CASSTTEGHEQYF	TGTGCCAGCAGTACCACAGAAGGCCACGAGCAGTACTTC
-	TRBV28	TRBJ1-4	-	CASSLIRGEKLFF	TGTGCCAGCAGTTTAATAAGGGGGGAAAAACTGTTTTTT
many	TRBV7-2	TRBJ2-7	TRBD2	CASSLVGTSGGLAYEQYF	TGTGCCAGCAGCTTGGTTGGGACTAGCGGGGGACTTGCCTACGAGCAGTACTTC
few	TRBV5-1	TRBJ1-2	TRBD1	CASSRQGLGDGYTF	TGCGCCAGCAGCCGACAGGGGCTGGGGGATGGCTACACCTTC
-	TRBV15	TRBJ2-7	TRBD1	CATNTGTGGLSYEQYF	TGTGCCACCAACACCGGGACAGGGGGCTTGTCCTACGAGCAGTACTTC
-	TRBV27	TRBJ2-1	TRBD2	CVSSLRAPWLAGPGDEQFF	TGTGTCAGCAGTTTACGAGCCCCGTGGCTAGCGGGTCCAGGGGATGAGCAGTTCTTC
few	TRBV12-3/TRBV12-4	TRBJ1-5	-	CASRRGVQPQHF	TGTGCCAGCAGGCGCGGGGTTCAGCCCCAGCATTTT
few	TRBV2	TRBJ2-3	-	CASSDGGPRTDTQYF	TGTGCCAGCAGTGACGGAGGTCCGCGCACAGATACGCAGTATTTT
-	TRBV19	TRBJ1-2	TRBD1	CASSPARGQTSYGYTF	TGTGCCAGTAGTCCAGCTAGGGGACAGACCTCCTATGGCTACACCTTC
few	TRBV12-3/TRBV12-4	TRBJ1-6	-	CASTSQDGYNSPLHF	TGTGCCAGCACCTCCCAGGACGGGTATAATTCACCCCTCCACTTT
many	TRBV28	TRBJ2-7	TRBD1	CASSIRDRRAYEQYF	TGTGCCAGCAGTATTAGGGACAGGCGAGCCTACGAGCAGTACTTC
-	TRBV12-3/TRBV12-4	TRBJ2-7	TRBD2	CVSKLAGGPYEQYF	TGTGTCAGCAAGCTAGCGGGGGGGCCCTACGAGCAGTACTTC
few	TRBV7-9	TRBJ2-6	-	CASSPRSAGANVLTF	TGTGCCAGCAGCCCTCGTTCTGCTGGGGCCAACGTCCTGACTTTC
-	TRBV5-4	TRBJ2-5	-	CASSSPTRSQTQYF	TGTGCCAGCAGCTCCCCGACCCGCTCCCAGACCCAGTACTTC
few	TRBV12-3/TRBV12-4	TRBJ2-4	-	CASSLGPTTSGWQYF	TGTGCCAGCAGTTTAGGCCCTACTACGAGCGGTTGGCAGTACTTC
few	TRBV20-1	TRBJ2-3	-	CSALSGGDTQYF	TGCAGTGCTTTATCCGGGGGAGATACGCAGTATTTT
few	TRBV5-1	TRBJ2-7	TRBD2	CASSSLVTAGGFYEQYF	TGCGCCAGCAGCTCGCTCGTCACAGCGGGGGGGTTCTACGAGCAGTACTTC
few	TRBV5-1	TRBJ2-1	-	CASSSSVSSYNEQFF	TGCGCCAGCAGCTCCTCGGTTAGCTCCTACAATGAGCAGTTCTTC
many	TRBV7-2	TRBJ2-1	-	CASSLSRDKNEQFF	TGTGCCAGCAGCTTAAGTAGGGATAAGAATGAGCAGTTCTTC
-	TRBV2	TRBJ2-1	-	CASSRLSVDEQFF	TGTGCCAGCAGTCGCCTCAGTGTTGATGAGCAGTTCTTC
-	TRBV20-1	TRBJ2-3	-	CSARDAGGGFTSTDTQYF	TGCAGTGCTAGAGATGCAGGGGGAGGATTTACTAGCACAGATACGCAGTATTTT
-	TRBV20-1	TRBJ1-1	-	CSASSQHGTTEASF	TGCAGTGCTTCCAGCCAACACGGAACCACTGAAGCTTCCTTT
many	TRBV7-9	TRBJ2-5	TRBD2	CASSLTSAETQYF	TGTGCCAGCAGCCTTACTAGCGCAGAGACCCAGTACTTC
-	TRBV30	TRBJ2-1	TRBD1	CAWSHRGYDNEQFF	TGTGCCTGGAGTCACAGGGGGTACGACAATGAGCAGTTCTTC
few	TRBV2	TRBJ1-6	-	CASRAGSSYNSPLHF	TGTGCCAGCAGGGCAGGGAGCTCCTATAATTCACCCCTCCACTTT
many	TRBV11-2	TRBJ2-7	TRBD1	CASSSTGTVTEQYF	TGTGCCAGCAGCTCAACCGGGACAGTCACCGAGCAGTACTTC
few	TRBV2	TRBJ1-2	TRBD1	CASSPETGRYGYTF	TGTGCCAGCAGTCCCGAGACAGGGAGGTATGGCTACACCTTC
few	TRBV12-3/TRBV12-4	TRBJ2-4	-	CASSTGYGDIQYF	TGTGCCAGCAGCACAGGGTATGGGGACATTCAGTACTTC
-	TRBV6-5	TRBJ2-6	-	CASRTHLSSGANVLTF	TGTGCCAGCAGAACTCACCTAAGCTCTGGGGCCAACGTCCTGACTTTC
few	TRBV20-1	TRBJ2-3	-	CSANSGIGTDTQYF	TGCAGTGCAAACTCGGGGATTGGCACAGATACGCAGTATTTT
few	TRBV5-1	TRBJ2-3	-	CASSLTGTSSDTQYF	TGCGCCAGCAGCCTAACCGGGACTTCCTCAGATACGCAGTATTTT
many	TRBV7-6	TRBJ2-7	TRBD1	CASSLRDVGQGSYEQYF	TGTGCCAGCAGCTTACGAGATGTGGGACAGGGCTCCTACGAGCAGTACTTC
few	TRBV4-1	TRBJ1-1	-	CASSQYPGAQNTEAFF	TGCGCCAGCAGCCAATACCCAGGGGCCCAGAACACTGAAGCTTTCTTT
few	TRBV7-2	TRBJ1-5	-	CASSLAPPDQPQHF	TGTGCCAGCAGCTTAGCCCCTCCCGATCAGCCCCAGCATTTT
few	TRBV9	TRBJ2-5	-	CASSVASELGTQYF	TGTGCCAGCAGCGTAGCTAGCGAATTAGGGACCCAGTACTTC
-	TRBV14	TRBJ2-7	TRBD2	CASSQGILAGVYEQYF	TGTGCCAGCAGCCAAGGCATACTAGCGGGGGTGTACGAGCAGTACTTC
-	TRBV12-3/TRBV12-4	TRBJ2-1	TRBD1	CASTIAGTGVGEQFF	TGTGCCAGCACCATAGCCGGGACAGGGGTGGGTGAGCAGTTCTTC
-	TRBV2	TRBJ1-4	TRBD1	CASSWGQINEKLFF	TGTGCCAGCAGCTGGGGACAGATTAATGAAAAACTGTTTTTT
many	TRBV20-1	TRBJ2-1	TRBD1	CSVQPPGTENYNEQFF	TGCAGTGTCCAACCGCCCGGGACAGAAAACTACAATGAGCAGTTCTTC
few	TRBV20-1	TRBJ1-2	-	CSASRQAGGYTF	TGCAGTGCTAGTAGGCAGGCGGGGGGCTACACCTTC
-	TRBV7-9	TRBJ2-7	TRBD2	CASSLARGAGGVYEQYF	TGTGCCAGCAGCTTAGCGCGGGGAGCGGGAGGGGTCTACGAGCAGTACTTC
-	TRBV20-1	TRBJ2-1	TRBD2	CSAGGPSGRGEQFF	TGCAGTGCCGGAGGGCCTAGCGGGAGAGGTGAGCAGTTCTTC
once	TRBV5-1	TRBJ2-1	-	CASREEGMENEQFF	TGCGCCAGCAGAGAGGAAGGGATGGAGAATGAGCAGTTCTTC
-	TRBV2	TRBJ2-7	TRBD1	CASSGDRGNNEQYF	TGTGCCAGCTCCGGGGACAGGGGAAACAATGAGCAGTACTTC
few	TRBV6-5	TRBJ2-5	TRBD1	CASSWTGNEGGETQYF	TGTGCCAGCAGTTGGACAGGGAATGAGGGCGGAGAGACCCAGTACTTC
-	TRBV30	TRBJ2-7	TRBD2	CAWSNGAGEEQYF	TGTGCCTGGAGTAATGGAGCGGGAGAGGAGCAGTACTTC